The clone carrying this T cell receptor beta chain was detected once. Its antigen is currently unknown. The source of the sample is a study of graft-versus-host responses after intestinal transplantation. Study in general: In this cohort, recipients had multivisceral, liver-intestinal, or isolated intestinal transplants. For around 3 years after anti-thymocyte globulin induction, all recipients took tacrolimus and steroids. Study-wide findings and caveats: Declining HvG levels early post-transplant were linked to peak circulating GvH clone levels. Marrow from the recipient contained GvH clones, some of which had appeared first in ileum or blood.

The repertoire was sequenced with immunoSEQ multiplex PCR; TCRdb's copy has only in-frame clones and lacks some. The table has 1,500 to 2,000 clones, 85% to 90% seen once. Processing of graft tissue released intraepithelial and lamina propria lymphocytes. Germline V gene sequence: CDR1 SGHDT, CDR2 YYEEEE. The CDR3 length is 13 residues. V lost 2 bases and J lost 6; bases outside the gene matches: 4. This specimen consisted of ileum tissue, obtained more than 55 days after intestinal transplant. This sequence originates from a human patient who received an intestinal transplant, so some T cells may come from the graft donor. The chain couples TRBV5-6 to TRBJ1-2; 7 positions agree with TRBD1. In DNA, the CDR3 is TGTGCCAGCAGCTTTTTAACAGGGGATGGCTACACCTTC. It codes for CASSFLTGDGYTF.